This passage covers 15 T cell receptor beta chains from one sample sequenced in a study of shared clonotypes between healthy human individuals. Produced via immunoSEQ multiplex PCR; TCRdb's table is partial and in-frame only. The data show about 870,000 clones, around 92% seen once. Terminally differentiated effector memory CD45RA+ cells were excluded from the naive CD8 cells, which were CD45RO-negative and positively selected for CCR7. Source material: naive CD8+ T cells sorted from blood. The receptors originated from a man aged 25 to 40 in good health.

The chain is built from TRBV19 and TRBJ1-4; the D is unclear. Deletions cut 1 base from V and 0 bases from J, with 6 bases between. The V gene's germline CDR1 is LNHDA and CDR2 SQIVND (reference sequence). The CDR3 extends over 15 amino acids. The chain's CDR3 is CASSIGATTNEKLFF. The CDR3 DNA is TGTGCCAGTAGTATAGGGGCTACAACTAATGAAAAACTGTTTTTT.

This clone appeared a single time. The chain uses TRBV7-9 and TRBJ1-5; D not certain. Between the trimmed V and J ends, which lost 1 base and 5 bases, there was a span of 6 bases. Germline assignment: CDR1 SEHNR and CDR2 FQNEAQ (reference sequence). CDR3 length: 13 amino acids. The CDR3 loop reads CASSLEADQPQHF. The CDR3 DNA follows: TGTGCCAGCAGCTTAGAGGCGGATCAGCCCCAGCATTTT.

Turning to this clone: Other nucleotide sequences in the sample specify the same CDR3. The gene calls are TRBV6-1 and TRBJ1-5, with D possibly TRBD1 on 6 matching bases. CDR1 MNHNS and CDR2 SASEGT come from the germline V gene. The germline V and J ends were trimmed by 6 bases and 7 bases, with 10 bases remaining between them. The CDR3 spans 12 residues. The CDR3 DNA sequence: TGTGCCAGCAGCACAGGGTCGCAGCCCCAGCATTTT. Amino acids: CASSTGSQPQHF.

The V call is TRBV5-5, the J call TRBJ2-7; perhaps TRBD1 as D (8 bases). V shed 4 bases and J shed 4 bases, with 15 bases lying between them. The germline gives CDR1 SGHKS, CDR2 YYEKEE (reference sequence). The CDR3 loop spans 14 amino acids. The CDR3: CASSVGQGLYEQYF. CDR3 in DNA: TGTGCCAGCAGCGTCGGACAGGGACTATACGAGCAGTACTTC.

The CDR3 loop reads CASSFGSGEKLFF. The CDR3 DNA reads TGTGCCAGCAGTTTTGGGTCGGGTGAAAAACTGTTTTTT. This chain links TRBV27 with TRBJ1-4; the D is unclear. The CDR3 covers 13 residues. V was clipped by 3 bases and J by 7 bases, with 9 bases between them. Germline V gives CDR1 MNHEY, CDR2 SMNVEV (reference sequence).

V is TRBV5-4 and J is TRBJ1-1; D gene ambiguous. The germline V and J ends were trimmed by 1 base and 6 bases, with 13 bases remaining between them. Germline V gene data show CDR1 as SGHNT and CDR2 as YYREEE (reference sequence). There are 14 residues in the CDR3. The CDR3 here is CASSLSPDGSEAFF. In DNA, the CDR3 is TGTGCCAGCAGCTTGAGCCCCGACGGCTCTGAAGCTTTCTTT.

The chain is built from TRBV7-9 and TRBJ1-2; perhaps TRBD1 as D (5 bases). The CDR3 length is 15 residues. The V gene's germline CDR1 is SEHNR and CDR2 FQNEAQ (reference sequence). V lost 1 base, J lost 3 bases, and 12 bases lay in between. In DNA, the CDR3 is TGTGCCAGCAGCTTAGGTTCCCAGGGCGACTATGGCTACACCTTC. It codes for CASSLGSQGDYGYTF.

The V and J genes are TRBV28 and TRBJ2-2; maybe TRBD1 (5 bases). The germline V gene has CDR1 MDHEN and CDR2 SYDVKM. This CDR3 has 11 amino acids. Deletions cut 8 bases from V and 10 bases from J, with 11 bases between. The CDR3 region is CASQGFLELFF. The CDR3 DNA is TGTGCCAGCCAGGGATTTTTGGAGCTGTTTTTT.

This chain uses TRBV9 with TRBJ1-1; no definite D call. The CDR3 has 14 residues. The ends were cut back, 0 bases at V and 3 bases at J, with 9 bases in the middle. Germline CDR1 and CDR2: SGDLS and YYNGEE. The CDR3 region has the DNA TGTGCCAGCAGCGTAGGAGATTCAGACACTGAAGCTTTCTTT. Its translation: CASSVGDSDTEAFF.

The V and J genes are TRBV6-6 and TRBJ2-5; tentative D call: TRBD2 (5 bases). CDR3 length equals 15 residues. Between the trimmed V and J ends, which lost 0 bases and 2 bases, there was a span of 10 bases. The germline V gene encodes CDR1 MNHNY and CDR2 SVGAGI (reference sequence). Written as DNA, the CDR3 is TGTGCCAGCAGTTACTCGAGGACTCAGCAAGAGACCCAGTACTTC. It is translated as CASSYSRTQQETQYF.

This clone appeared once. Other DNA sequences within the sample encode an identical CDR3. This chain links TRBV15 with TRBJ2-1; TRBD2 is a possible D gene (5 bases). Germline CDR1 reads LNHNV; CDR2 reads YYDKDF (reference sequence). Trimming took off 3 bases at V and 1 base at J, with 7 bases between the two ends. The CDR3 is 14 amino acids. This chain's CDR3 is CATSRSGSYNEQFF. The DNA of the CDR3 is TGTGCCACCAGCAGGTCGGGGTCCTACAATGAGCAGTTCTTC.

The V gene is TRBV25-1, the J gene TRBJ2-5, with D perhaps TRBD1 or TRBD2 (5 bases each). V lost 6 bases and J 4 bases, leaving 9 bases between the germline ends. The germline V gene encodes CDR1 MGHDK and CDR2 SYGVNS. CDR3 size: 12 residues. For the CDR3, the DNA is TGTGCCAGCAGGGGGGACCGAGAGACCCAGTACTTC. This encodes CASRGDRETQYF. Looking up the rest from reference TRBV25-1 and TRBJ2-5 gives the full variable domain: EADIYQTPRYLVIGTGKKITLECSQTMGHDKMYWYQQDPGMELHLIHYSYGVNSTEKGDLSSESTVSRIRTEHFPLTLESARPSHTSQYLCASRGDRETQYFGPGTRLLVL.

V usage is TRBV28 and J usage is TRBJ2-1, with D unresolved. The CDR3 covers 18 residues. In germline, CDR1 is MDHEN, CDR2 SYDVKM. V lost 4 bases and J lost 8, with 27 bases in between. The CDR3 reads CASSSNFNTVPRGDEQFF. The CDR3 region has the DNA TGTGCCAGCAGTTCAAACTTCAATACAGTGCCCCGCGGCGATGAGCAGTTCTTC.

The V call is TRBV6-6, the J call TRBJ1-2; D is possibly TRBD1 (6 bases). V lost 6 bases and J lost 5, with 13 bases in between. The germline V gene has CDR1 MNHNY and CDR2 SVGAGI (reference sequence). The CDR3 loop spans 13 amino acids. CDR3 amino acids: CASSAGGTYGYTF. The CDR3 nucleotides are TGTGCCAGCAGCGCGGGAGGGACATATGGCTACACCTTC.

The J gene is TRBJ2-7, the V gene TRBV5-1, with 9 positions matching TRBD1. CDR1 is SGHRS, CDR2 YFSETQ, per germline. The CDR3 consists of 14 residues. With V trimmed by 3 bases and J by 3 bases, 4 bases remained unmatched. Written as DNA, the CDR3 is TGCGCCAGCAGCTGGTTGGGACAGGGCTACGAGCAGTACTTC. Protein: CASSWLGQGYEQYF.